Listed below are T cell receptor gamma chains from one sample, sequenced in a study of Vδ1+ human thymocytes. TCRdb reprocessed the multiplex PCR reads using CATT. The table has approximately 40,000 gamma-chain clones, roughly 21% seen once. The sequenced material came from Vdelta1+ gamma-delta thymocytes from the thymus. The receptors here all came from a girl younger than two who had congenital heart surgery. Each CDR3 is given with its conserved first and last residue. Size values are once, few and many counts, or a class for expanded clones, and some rows have none.

v_call	j_call	clone_size	cdr3_nt	cdr3_aa
TRGV9	TRGJ1/TRGJ2	.	TGTGCCTTGTGGGAGGCGCCGGATCATTATAAGAAACTCTTT	CALWEAPDHYKKLF
TRGV2	TRGJP2	.	TGTGCCACCTGGGACGGGGCCGCGGAAAGTAGTGATTGGATCAAGACGTTT	CATWDGAAESSDWIKTF
TRGV8	TRGJ1/TRGJ2	.	TGTGCCACCTGGGACGTCCAACGGCTTGGAGAATATAAGAAACTCTTT	CATWDVQRLGEYKKLF
TRGV9	TRGJ1/TRGJ2	few	TGTGCCTTGTTCCACAAGAAACTCTTT	CALFHKKLF
TRGV3	TRGJ1/TRGJ2	.	TGTGCCACCTGGGACAGGCCCCCGCTTGTTGGGAAACTCTTT	CATWDRPPLVGKLF
TRGV8	TRGJ1/TRGJ2	few	TGTGCCACCTGGGACGGTCAAGGTTATTATAAGAAACTCTTT	CATWDGQGYYKKLF
TRGV9	TRGJ1/TRGJ2	few	TGTGCCTTGTGGGTCCTGTGTGGACGCCTTTATTATTATAAGAAACTCTTT	CALWVLCGRLYYYKKLF
TRGV3	TRGJ1/TRGJ2	few	TGTGCCACCTGGGACAAATTTAAGAAACTCTTT	CATWDKFKKLF
TRGV9	TRGJ1/TRGJ2	.	TGTGCCTTGTGGGAGCCCCCTCTAAATTATTATACGAAACTCTTT	CALWEPPLNYYTKLF
TRGV8	TRGJ1/TRGJ2	few	TGTGCCACCTGGGATAGGTCTTCGGGGCCAAAGAAACTCTTT	CATWDRSSGPKKLF
TRGV2	TRGJ1/TRGJ2	.	TGTGCCGCCTGGGACGGGCGCGGGTATTATAAGAAACTCTTT	CAAWDGRGYYKKLF
TRGV3	TRGJ1/TRGJ2	.	TGTGCCACCTGGGACAGGCTGGGGCGGTATTATAAGAAACTCTTT	CATWDRLGRYYKKLF
TRGV9	TRGJP	.	TGTGCCTTGTGGGAGGTGATAGGAGAGTTGGGCAAAAAAATCAAGGTATTT	CALWEVIGELGKKIKVF
TRGV3	TRGJP1	.	TGTGCCACCTGGGACAGGCCAAAAGGGTTCAAGATATTT	CATWDRPKGFKIF
TRGV2	TRGJP2	.	TGTGCCACCTGGGAACCTAGTGATTGGATCAAGACGTTT	CATWEPSDWIKTF
TRGV2	TRGJ1/TRGJ2	.	TGTGCCACCTGGGAAGTATATAAGAAACTCTTT	CATWEVYKKLF
TRGV8	TRGJ1/TRGJ2	few	TGTGCCACCTGGGATAATTGCAAGAAACTCTTT	CATWDNCKKLF